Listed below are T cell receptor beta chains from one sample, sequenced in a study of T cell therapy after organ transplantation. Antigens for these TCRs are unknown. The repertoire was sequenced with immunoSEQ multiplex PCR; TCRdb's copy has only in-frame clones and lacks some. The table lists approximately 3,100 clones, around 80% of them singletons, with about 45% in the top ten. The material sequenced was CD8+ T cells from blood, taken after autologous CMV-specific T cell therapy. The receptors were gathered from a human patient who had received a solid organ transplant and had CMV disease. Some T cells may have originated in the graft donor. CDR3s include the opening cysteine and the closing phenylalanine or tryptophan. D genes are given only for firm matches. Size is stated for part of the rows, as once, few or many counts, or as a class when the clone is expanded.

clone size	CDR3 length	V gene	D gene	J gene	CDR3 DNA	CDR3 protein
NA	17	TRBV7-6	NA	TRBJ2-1	TGTGCCAGCAGCTTATCAGCCTCAGCGGCTGCCTACAATGAGCAGTTCTTC	CASSLSASAAAYNEQFF
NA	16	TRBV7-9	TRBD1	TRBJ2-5	TGTGCCAGCAGCTCCCAGCGAGGACAGGGGGAAGAGACCCAGTACTTC	CASSSQRGQGEETQYF
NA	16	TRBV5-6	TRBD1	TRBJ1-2	TGTGCCAGCAGCAAGACAGGGAGCTCCATTAACTATGGCTACACCTTC	CASSKTGSSINYGYTF
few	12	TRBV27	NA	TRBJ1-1	TGTGCCAGCAGTCTAGGGGGTGCTGAAGCTTTCTTT	CASSLGGAEAFF
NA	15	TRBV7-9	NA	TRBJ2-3	TGTGCCAGCAGCTTAACTGTGGGGGCCACAGATACGCAGTATTTT	CASSLTVGATDTQYF
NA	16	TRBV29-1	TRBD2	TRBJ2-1	TGCAGCGTTGCCGGGGGGACGGGGAGAAACTACAATGAGCAGTTCTTC	CSVAGGTGRNYNEQFF
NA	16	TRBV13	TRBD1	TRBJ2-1	TGTGCCAGCAGCGCCCGGACAGGCGGAACCTACAATGAGCAGTTCTTC	CASSARTGGTYNEQFF
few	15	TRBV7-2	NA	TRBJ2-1	TGTGCCAGCAGCGGTGGGTCCGGGGCCTACAATGAGCAGTTCTTC	CASSGGSGAYNEQFF
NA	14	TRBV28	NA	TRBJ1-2	TGTGCCAGCACTCCTACAGGGATTCGTTATGGCTACACCTTC	CASTPTGIRYGYTF
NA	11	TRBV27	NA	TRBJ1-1	TGTGCCAGCAGTAGGGGCTCTGAAGCTTTCTTT	CASSRGSEAFF
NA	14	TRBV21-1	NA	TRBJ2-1	TGTGCCAGCCTGACGACATACCCCTACAATGAGCAGTTCTTC	CASLTTYPYNEQFF
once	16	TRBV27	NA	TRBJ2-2	TGTGCCAGCAGTTTGGGTCCGGGGGCAGGGACCGGGGAGCTGTTTTTT	CASSLGPGAGTGELFF
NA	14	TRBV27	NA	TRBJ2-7	TGTGCCAGCAGTTTATATCAGGGAAGAGGCGAGCAGTACTTC	CASSLYQGRGEQYF
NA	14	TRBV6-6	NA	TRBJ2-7	TGTGCCAGCAGTTTGAAGGACAGCTCCTACGAGCAGTACTTC	CASSLKDSSYEQYF
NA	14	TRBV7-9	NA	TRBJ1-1	TGTGCCAGCAGCTTAGACAGGGTGGCCACTGAAGCTTTCTTT	CASSLDRVATEAFF
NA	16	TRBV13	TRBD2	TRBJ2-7	TGTGCCAGCAGCTCCAGACTAGCTTCGAGCTCCTACGAGCAGTACTTC	CASSSRLASSSYEQYF
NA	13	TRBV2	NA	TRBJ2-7	TGTGCCAGCCTAGGACGGAAAATTTACGAGCAGTACTTC	CASLGRKIYEQYF
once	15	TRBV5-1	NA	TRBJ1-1	TGCGCCAGCTGTATCGGTTTAGAGATGAACACTGAAGCTTTCTTT	CASCIGLEMNTEAFF
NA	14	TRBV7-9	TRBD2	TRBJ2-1	TGTGCCAGTGGGGGAGCGGGATTTAACAATGAGCAGTTCTTC	CASGGAGFNNEQFF
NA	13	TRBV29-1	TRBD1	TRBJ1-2	TGCAGCGTCGGACAGGGACCTTTATCTGAATACACCTTC	CSVGQGPLSEYTF
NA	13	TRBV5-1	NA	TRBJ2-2	TGCGCCAGCAGCTTGGTTGAGACCGGGGAGCTGTTTTTT	CASSLVETGELFF
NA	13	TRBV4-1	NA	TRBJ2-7	TGCGCCAGCAGCCAAGATCCGACCTACGAGCAGTACTTC	CASSQDPTYEQYF
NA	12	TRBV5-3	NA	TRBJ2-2	TGTGCCAGCAGCCCCCTCGGCGGGGAGCTGTTTTTT	CASSPLGGELFF
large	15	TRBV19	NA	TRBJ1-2	TGTGCCAGTAGTGCTGAGGGCCTCGGTGACTATGGCTACACCTTC	CASSAEGLGDYGYTF
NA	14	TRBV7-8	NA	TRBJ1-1	TGTGCCAGCAGCTGGCGGGACGGAGACACTGAAGCTTTCTTT	CASSWRDGDTEAFF
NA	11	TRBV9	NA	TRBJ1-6	TGTGCCAGCAGTCTATGGGCTCCCCTCCACTTT	CASSLWAPLHF
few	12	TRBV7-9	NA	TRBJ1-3	TGTGCCAGTATAATCCGGGGAAACACCATATATTTT	CASIIRGNTIYF
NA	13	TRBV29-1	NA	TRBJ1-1	TGCAGCGTCGGCCACCGGGGGGGGACTGAAGCTTTCTTT	CSVGHRGGTEAFF
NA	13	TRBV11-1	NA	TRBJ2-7	TGTGCCAGCAGCTTAGGGGGGCAGCGGGAGCAGTACTTC	CASSLGGQREQYF
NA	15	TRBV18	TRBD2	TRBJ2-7	TGTGCCAGCTCACCAGGACTAGCGGAGTCCTACGAGCAGTACTTC	CASSPGLAESYEQYF
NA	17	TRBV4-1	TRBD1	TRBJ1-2	TGCGCCAGCAGCCAAGAAGCGGAGGGGGCGGCTTACTATGGCTACACCTTC	CASSQEAEGAAYYGYTF
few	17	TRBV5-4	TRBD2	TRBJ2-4	TGTGCCAGCAGCTTGGCCGTAGTAGCGGGAGTGCAAAACATTCAGTACTTC	CASSLAVVAGVQNIQYF
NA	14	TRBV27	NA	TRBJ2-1	TGTGCCAGCAGTCCCATCATGGGCGGCAATGAGCAGTTCTTC	CASSPIMGGNEQFF
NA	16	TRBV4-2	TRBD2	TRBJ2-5	TGTGCCAGCAGCCCTACTAGCGGGAGAGGTATAGAGACCCAGTACTTC	CASSPTSGRGIETQYF
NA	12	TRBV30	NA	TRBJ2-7	TGTGCCTGGAGTGTACAGGGTTTCGAGCAGTACTTC	CAWSVQGFEQYF
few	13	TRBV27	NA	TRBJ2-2	TGTGCCAGCAGTTACAAAGACACCGGGGAGCTGTTTTTT	CASSYKDTGELFF
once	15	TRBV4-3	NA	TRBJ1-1	TGCGCCAGCAGCCAAGATTTCCAGGGGATCGCTGAAGCTTTCTTT	CASSQDFQGIAEAFF
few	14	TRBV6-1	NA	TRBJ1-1	TGTGCCAGCAGTGAGGGGGGATTGGGGACTGAAGCTTTCTTT	CASSEGGLGTEAFF
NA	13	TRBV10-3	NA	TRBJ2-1	TGTGCCATCGGCCAGGGTAAATACAATGAGCAGTTCTTC	CAIGQGKYNEQFF
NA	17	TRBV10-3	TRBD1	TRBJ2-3	TGTGCCATCAGAGATCGAGTAACGGACAGGTACACAGATACGCAGTATTTT	CAIRDRVTDRYTDTQYF
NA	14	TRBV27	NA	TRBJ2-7	TGTGCCAGCAGTTTCAGGGCCGGCTCCTACGAGCAGTACTTC	CASSFRAGSYEQYF
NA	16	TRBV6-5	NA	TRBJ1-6	TGTGCCAGCAGTTACTCGGCCACAGGTTCTAATTCACCCCTCCACTTT	CASSYSATGSNSPLHF
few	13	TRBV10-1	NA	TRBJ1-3	TGCGCCACCCTCGGTGGGAATGGAAACACCATATATTTT	CATLGGNGNTIYF
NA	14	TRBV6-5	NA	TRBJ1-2	TGTGCCAGCAGTTACTCCGGGAATTGGTATGGCTACACCTTC	CASSYSGNWYGYTF
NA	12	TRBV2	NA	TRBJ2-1	TGTGCCAGCAGCCTTACAGGGAAAGAGCAGTTCTTC	CASSLTGKEQFF
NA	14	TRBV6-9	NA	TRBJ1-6	TGTGCCAGCAGTTCCCAGAGTTATAATTCACCCCTCCACTTT	CASSSQSYNSPLHF
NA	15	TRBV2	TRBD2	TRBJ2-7	TGTGCCAGCAGCCGGATCCTGCGGGGGGCCTACGAGCAGTACTTC	CASSRILRGAYEQYF
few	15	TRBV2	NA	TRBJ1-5	TGTGCCAGCAGCCTTCTTCAGGGTAGCAATCAGCCCCAGCATTTT	CASSLLQGSNQPQHF
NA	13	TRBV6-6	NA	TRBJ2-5	TGTGCCAGCACGGGACTCGTATGGGAGACCCAGTACTTC	CASTGLVWETQYF
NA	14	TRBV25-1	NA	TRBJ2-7	TGTGCCAGCAGTGCTGTCGGGGGGCGGGACGAGCAGTACTTC	CASSAVGGRDEQYF
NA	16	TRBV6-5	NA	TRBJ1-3	TGTGCCAGCAGTTACTCCATCGATTACTCTGGAAACACCATATATTTT	CASSYSIDYSGNTIYF
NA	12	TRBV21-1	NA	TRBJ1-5	TGTGCCAGCAGCAAAGAGAATCAGCCCCAGCATTTT	CASSKENQPQHF